This T cell receptor (beta chain) was sequenced for a study of T cells in women clearing cervical HPV infection. Turning to the study itself: Cases: HPV16-related CIN3 or worse on histology, a couple of invasive cancers. No precancer developed; the control's incident HPV16 infection cleared within 12 months. General observations from the study: Each sample's T-cell count was unknown, possibly confounding richness.

The protocol was immunoSEQ multiplex PCR, while the TCRdb copy is restricted to in-frame clones and leaves out a portion. The table for this sample gives 12,000 or so clones. The germline CDR1 and CDR2 sequences are SGDLS and YYNGEE. The CDR3 has 14 residues. Trimming removed 0 bases from V and 3 bases from J, with 10 bases in between. Prevalent HPV16 infections were excluded; only incident single HPV16 infections included. Comments on this clone: Its target is unknown. The read is 3 residues too short to cover the CDR3 end, so that end is filled in from the germline J gene.

The chain recombines TRBV9 with TRBJ2-7; a possible D gene is TRBD2 (7 bases). This TCR came from a woman aged 18 to 75 with a cervical HPV16 infection that either progressed to CIN3+ or cleared (not recorded which). Sequencing used blood buffy coat. CDR3 residues: CASSVGGGDYEQYF. The covered CDR3 bases are TGTGCCAGCAGCGTAGGAGGGGGGGACTACGAG.